This TCR beta chain derives from a study of cytomegalovirus exposure and HLA in healthy donors. The study's findings and limits: CMV antigen specificity of a few CMV-associated chains was confirmed in vitro.

The CDR3 spans 15 residues. Only in-frame clones appear in the TCRdb table, and some are missing; sequencing was by immunoSEQ multiplex PCR. Of about 86,000 clones in the sample, about 92% were seen once. Comment on this clone: Its antigen is not known.

The sequence was collected from a man aged 18 to 30 in good health and CMV-seronegative. The chain employs TRBV21-1 and TRBJ2-1; TRBD1 was called by the table and not checked on the DNA. TRBV21-1 is recorded as a pseudogene. Sequencing input: PBMCs. The CDR3 DNA reads TGTGCCAGCAGCAATAGGGGGACAACCGTCGGGGAGCAGTTCTTC. The encoded protein is CASSNRGTTVGEQFF.